This T cell receptor (beta chain) was sequenced during a study of CD8 T cells in Susac syndrome. When the RNA was reverse transcribed, random hexamers were used with an input of roughly 0.45 to 1 ug. TCRdb re-called the immunoSEQ multiplex PCR reads with MiXCR, one entry per CDR3 protein. The profile shows some 150,000 distinct CDR3 sequences, 94% of them singletons. This CDR3 is 12 amino acids long. Germline V lookup: CDR1 MGHDK, CDR2 SYGVNS. Trimming shortened V by 2 bases and J by 6 bases, and 8 bases separated the two germline ends. The sequencing input was CD4+ T cells from PBMCs. The chain links TRBV25-1 to TRBJ2-7, with no clear D. The origin of this receptor is a human donor in good health. The CDR3 spells CASSEPPGEQYF. DNA of the CDR3: TGTGCCAGCAGTGAACCTCCGGGCGAGCAGTACTTC.